This T cell receptor (beta chain) was documented in a study of Ad26.COV2.S vaccination and SARS-CoV-2 variants (dated by TCRdb to the early 2020s). General notes on the study: Vaccine-arm donors were drawn from COV1001, a multicentre, randomized, double-blind, placebo-controlled phase I-IIa trial of Ad26.COV2.S in healthy adults. The TCR-sequenced set comprised about 32 samples: about 19 Ad26.COV2.S vaccine recipients, 5 placebo recipients and 8 SARS-CoV-2 convalescent individuals. Ad26.COV2.S was administered intramuscularly at 5 x 10^10 or 1 x 10^11 viral particles, either as a single shot or as two shots given 56 days apart. Participants in the trial were split at random into five groups of five each, receiving low-dose or high-dose Ad26.COV2.S once or twice, or else placebo on both occasions. Investigators did not know the trial group allocation while performing experiments and assessing outcomes. TCRbeta repertoire sequencing served as the tool for gauging how specific and how broad the SARS-CoV-2-reactive T cell receptors were following Ad26.COV2.S vaccination.

Beyond this particular receptor, the publication reports: Comparable non-spike TCR breadth was observed between vaccine and placebo recipients, consistent with only spike being contained in the vaccine. It was noted by the authors that total T cell responses may have been underestimated by the TCR breadth and depth analyses. The study lacked the statistical power to compare responses across vaccine doses or regimens. After vaccination, spike-specific CD8+ and CD4+ T cell responses were reported to show substantial breadth. Ad26.COV2.S recipients had higher spike-specific TCR breadth than placebo recipients (P = 0.0014).

Note on this clone: Its antigen is unknown. It has no much larger one-base neighbor in the sample; base qualities were not kept.

What this sample's treatment or condition label stands for: some 20 received Ad26.COV2.S at low or high dose, single or two shots; about five received placebo; per-sample allocation not given. For vaccine and placebo recipients, the sequenced repertoires came from samples collected on day 63 after the first injection. Between 29 July and 7 August 2020, Cohort 1b enrolled about two dozen adults aged 18-55 years at one site in Boston, USA. As a vaccine, Ad26.COV2.S was a replication-incompetent adenovirus type 26 vector that expressed a prefusion-stabilized SARS-CoV-2 spike protein derived from the original Wuhan strain. A distance of 12 bases separates the germline ends of V and J, which lose 1 base and 6 bases respectively. The germline V gene (reference sequence) specifies MNHEY as CDR1 and SMNVEV as CDR2. There are 15 amino acids in the CDR3, from cysteine to phenylalanine inclusive. Only the CDR3 portion is preserved as DNA: 45 bases, with reading frame beginning at the first base.

The immunoSEQ Assay was used to sequence TCRbeta CDR3 regions. After extraction, genomic DNA underwent amplification by bias-controlled multiplex PCR, followed by high-throughput sequencing. In the authors' own workflow: To quantify the absolute abundance of every unique TCRbeta CDR3 region, sequences were collapsed and filtered. T cell fraction was estimated by normalization of TCRbeta template counts to usable DNA, with usable DNA being measured through amplification of reference genes present in all nucleated cells. Repertoire TCRs were annotated as SARS-CoV-2-specific when V gene, CDR3 amino acid sequence and J gene were exactly matched to a known reactive TCR set. The reference SARS-CoV-2 TCR set was derived from MIRA and filtered for enrichment in COVID-19-positive ImmuneCODE repertoires, a step that removed public or cross-reactive TCRs. Using the MIRA antigens, annotated TCRs were further analysed by specific ORF or by position within an ORF. Breadth was defined as annotated unique rearrangements over total unique productive rearrangements; depth was the summed frequency of those rearrangements. Two-sided Wilcoxon rank-sum tests were applied when comparing TCR breadth between groups. TCRdb obtained this table from immuneACCESS and retained in-frame rearrangements with V and J assigned. These tables miss some clones; where compared with another copy, unresolved V genes account for less than half of the shortfall, and the remainder is unexplained. D and trimming come from the DNA, and the V and J calls and clone size come from that table. For this sample there are 510,000 or so clones; 87% appear just once. 9.5% to 15% of the sample lies in the top ten.

The TCR was taken from a person aged 18-60 years who received the Ad26.COV2.S COVID-19 vaccine or a placebo. Here the chain combines TRBV27 and TRBJ2-2; the D segment could be TRBD2, given 6 matching bases. Source: peripheral blood, taken in a trial of Ad26.COV2.S vaccine versus placebo. The CDR3 protein is CASSLLTGDAGELFF. The bases are TGTGCCAGCAGTTTATTAACGGGAGATGCCGGGGAGCTGTTTTTT.